These 3 T cell receptor beta chains share one sample of origin, sequenced in a study of CD8 T cells in ankylosing spondylitis. TCRdb independently ran MiXCR on the 5' RACE reads; one entry per CDR3 protein. The sample holds a few hundred thousand distinct CDR3 sequences, about 9.9% seen once. Sample: blood, either unsorted or a sorted T cell fraction (not recorded which). These receptor sequences come from a female donor with ankylosing spondylitis or in good health (not recorded which).

The V gene is TRBV4-1, the J gene TRBJ2-2; 7 nucleotides align to TRBD2. The trim removed 3 bases at V and 7 bases at J, leaving 14 bases unmatched. CDR1 is MGHRA and CDR2 is YSYEKL in the germline V gene. This CDR3 has 17 residues. DNA of the CDR3: TGCGCCAGCAGCCAGTCTCTTAGGAGCGGGGAAAGCGGGGAGCTGTTTTTT. Translation: CASSQSLRSGESGELFF.

Many counts were recorded for this clonotype. The chain uses TRBV7-2 and TRBJ1-1, with 10 bases that match TRBD1. V was pared by 1 base and J by 5 bases, with 4 bases of the junction left unmatched. The CDR3 is 15 amino acids. From germline, CDR1 is SGHTA and CDR2 FQGNSA. The CDR3 here is CASSLEDRGRTEAFF. In DNA, the CDR3 is TGTGCCAGCAGCTTAGAAGACAGGGGGCGGACTGAAGCTTTCTTT. Drawing the rest from reference TRBV7-2 and TRBJ1-1, the complete variable domain is GAGVSQSPSNKVTEKGKDVELRCDPISGHTALYWYRQSLGQGLEFLIYFQGNSAPDKSGLPSDRFSAERTGGSVSTLTIQRTQQEDSAVYLCASSLEDRGRTEAFFGQGTRLTVV.

With respect to this clonotype: Just one base apart from a much larger clone, this may be a read error. The V call is TRBV7-6, the J call TRBJ2-1; no clear D gene. V lost 5 bases and J 8 bases, leaving 10 bases between the germline ends. Germline V gene sequence: CDR1 SGHVS, CDR2 FNYEAQ. The CDR3 length is 12 residues. This CDR3 reads CASSLFCDEQFF. In DNA form, the CDR3 reads TGTGCCAGCAGCCTATTTTGCGATGAGCAGTTCTTC.